These T cell receptor beta chains were read from a single sample in a study of PD-L1 blockade in urothelial cancer. Repertoires were generated with immunoSEQ multiplex PCR, while TCRdb's copy carries only in-frame clones and drops some. The sample records about 130,000 clones, around 85% being singletons. Source: PBMCs, taken around atezolizumab (anti-PD-L1) treatment. The receptors stem from a man aged 45 to 65 with urothelial cancer. CDR3s include the opening cysteine and the closing phenylalanine or tryptophan. Part of the rows lack a size; the others show once, few, many or a class for expanded clones.

V gene	J gene	clone size	CDR3 protein
TRBV28	TRBJ2-1	-	CASSTQTSGRSYNEQFF
TRBV4-2	TRBJ2-3	-	CASSPLAEPPHTQYF
TRBV9	TRBJ2-7	once	CASSPEAGAREQYF
TRBV6-1	TRBJ2-7	-	CASSMDSSHEQYF
TRBV5-1	TRBJ2-1	-	CASSLALATNEQFF
TRBV7-3	TRBJ2-1	-	CASSLVAGGPYNEQFF
TRBV28	TRBJ1-2	-	CASSLTTVALGYTF
TRBV5-6	TRBJ1-1	-	CASSPRDRTNTEAFF
TRBV6-5	TRBJ2-7	-	CASSLGTSGTYEQYF
TRBV27	TRBJ1-1	-	CASSLYRGVKEAFF
TRBV28	TRBJ2-1	-	CASSLLSSGRNNEQFF
TRBV19	TRBJ1-4	once	CASKSGQAYGATNEKLFF
TRBV15	TRBJ2-7	-	CATSKERESYYEQYF
TRBV5-6	TRBJ2-2	-	CASSLADLSGELFF
TRBV18	TRBJ2-7	-	CASSPDSAYEQYF
TRBV27	TRBJ1-2	-	CASSLSAGAGLEGYTF
TRBV19	TRBJ1-2	-	CASTTLGQGVDGYTF
TRBV2	TRBJ1-5	-	CASSHRTAGNQPQHF
TRBV6-6	TRBJ2-5	-	CASHLQGMGETQYF
TRBV18	TRBJ2-1	-	CASSPGASGFDEQFF
TRBV28	TRBJ1-2	-	CASSPGQGYGYTF
TRBV7-9	TRBJ2-7	-	CASSLGAGYEQYF
TRBV20-1	TRBJ1-2	-	CRGTGGIGYTF
TRBV19	TRBJ2-1	-	CASRKRSYNEQFF
TRBV6-5	TRBJ2-2	few	CASSYQGPAELFF
TRBV19	TRBJ2-1	-	CASGDSSYNEQFF
TRBV28	TRBJ2-5	-	CASRRPGQGVETQYF
TRBV6-6	TRBJ2-5	-	CASSYIQGSETQYF
TRBV5-1	TRBJ2-1	-	CASSLDTSAYNEQFF
TRBV9	TRBJ2-2	-	CASSVQGANTGELFF
TRBV5-1	TRBJ1-5	-	CASSLDRNQPQHF
TRBV28	TRBJ2-7	-	CASSSGLAGSSYEQYF
TRBV15	TRBJ1-3	-	CATSRQGSGNTIYF
TRBV29-1	TRBJ1-1	-	CSVEWRNTEAFF
TRBV6-6	TRBJ2-7	-	CASRPPTAGGSYEQYF
TRBV11-2	TRBJ2-7	-	CASSPGLEGQYF
TRBV28	TRBJ2-5	-	CASRLQGWQETQYF
TRBV18	TRBJ2-2	-	CASWGLETNTGELFF
TRBV6-4	TRBJ2-1	once	CASSDSRSLSYNEQFF
TRBV9	TRBJ2-7	-	CASSVGQRSDEQYF
TRBV4-2	TRBJ2-3	few	CASSQLGLSDTQYF
TRBV7-2	TRBJ2-3	-	CASSLLSGVYTDTQYF
TRBV11-1	TRBJ2-1	-	CASSFRGSSYNEQFF